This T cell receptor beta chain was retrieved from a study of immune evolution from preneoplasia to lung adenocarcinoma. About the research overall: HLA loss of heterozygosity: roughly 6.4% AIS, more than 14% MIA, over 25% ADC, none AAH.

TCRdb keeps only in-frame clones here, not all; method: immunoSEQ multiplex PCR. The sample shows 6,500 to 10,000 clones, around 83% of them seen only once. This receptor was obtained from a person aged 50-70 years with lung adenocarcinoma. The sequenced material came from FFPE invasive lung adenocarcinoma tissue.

In DNA, the CDR3 is TGTGCCAGCAGCTTGGGACGGTCGGACGGCTACACCTTC. Protein: CASSLGRSDGYTF. This sequence joins TRBV7-9 and TRBJ1-2; a possible D gene is TRBD1 (5 bases). Looked up from germline, CDR1 is SEHNR and CDR2 is FQNEAQ (reference sequence). Trimming took 3 bases from V and 8 from J, leaving 13 bases between them. The CDR3 has 13 amino acids.